These 3 T cell receptor beta chains came from one sample sequenced in a study of cytotoxic CD8 clonotypes in ibrutinib-treated CLL. Profiling relied on immunoSEQ multiplex PCR, and the TCRdb table lists in-frame clones only, not all of them. The profile shows 45,000 or so clones, about 50% of them singletons. The specimen was PBMCs, collected after 24 months of ibrutinib treatment. Receptors were obtained from a human donor with chronic lymphocytic leukemia.

The genes are TRBV29-1 and TRBJ2-3; D not certain. Trimming stripped 3 bases from V and 0 bases from J, with 4 bases between. This CDR3 is 12 amino acids long. Germline assignment: CDR1 SQVTM and CDR2 ANQGSEA. The CDR3 spells CSVEGSTDTQYF. The DNA of the CDR3 is TGCAGCGTTGAGGGTAGCACAGATACGCAGTATTTT.

A few counts support this clone. V is TRBV2 and J is TRBJ2-2; D assignment may be TRBD1 or TRBD2 (5 bases each). There are 14 residues in the CDR3. The V end lost 8 bases, the J end lost 4 bases, and 14 bases lay between the germline ends. Germline V gene lookup returns CDR1 SNHLY and CDR2 FYNNEI. The CDR3, as DNA: TGTGCCAGCCTCCGGGACCTTGGCACCGGGGAGCTGTTTTTT. Encoded protein: CASLRDLGTGELFF. Variable domain in full (rest from reference TRBV2 and TRBJ2-2): EPEVTQTPSHQVTQMGQEVILRCVPISNHLYFYWYRQILGQKVEFLVSFYNNEISEKSEIFDDQFSVERPDGSNFTLKIRSTKLEDSAMYFCASLRDLGTGELFFGEGSRLTVL.

The chain carries TRBV11-2 and TRBJ2-7; TRBD2 matches at 7 bases. V gave up 3 bases and J gave up 6 bases; unmatched junction bases: 11. This CDR3 is 15 amino acids long. The germline CDR1 and CDR2 sequences are SGHAT and FQNNGV. The CDR3 DNA follows: TGTGCCAGCAGCTTGGGCTGGGGGGGTAAGGGCGAGCAGTACTTC. This codes for CASSLGWGGKGEQYF.